The following is a T cell receptor (beta chain) sequence with its context. Its antigen is unidentified. The data were obtained in a study of molecular identifiers for immune sequencing clone quantification. General study findings and limits: Sharing of a barcode by identical TCR molecules could cause highly expanded clone sizes to be underestimated. Whereas clones above 20 RNA copies held under 1% of naive-cell molecules, they held over 98% of effector molecules.

Between roughly 18,000 and 1,100,000 sorted cells, with 10%, 30% or 50% RNA, yielded naive CD8 libraries. The CDR3 has 14 residues. Germline CDR1 reads SQVTM; CDR2 reads ANQGSEA. The V end lost 0 bases, the J end lost 4 bases, and 12 bases lay between the germline ends. Preparation methods for the bulk TCR libraries were those previously described, with listed TCR primers. TCRdb re-called the PCR reads with MiXCR, one entry per CDR3 protein. Of approximately 670,000 distinct CDR3 sequences in the sample, about 20% are singletons; the top ten hold 0.85% to 0.9%. The sequence came from a human donor in good health. Some libraries in this study had Jurkat cell RNA spiked in. Source material: naive CD8+ T cells from blood, with Jurkat cell RNA spiked in. Subset described: FACS-sorted CD8+CD4-CCR7+CD45RA+ naive T cells. V gene TRBV29-1 combines with J gene TRBJ1-2, with unresolved D. The CDR3 nucleotides are TGCAGCGTTGAAGATACGAGGGCCCCCTATGGCTACACCTTC. This encodes CSVEDTRAPYGYTF.